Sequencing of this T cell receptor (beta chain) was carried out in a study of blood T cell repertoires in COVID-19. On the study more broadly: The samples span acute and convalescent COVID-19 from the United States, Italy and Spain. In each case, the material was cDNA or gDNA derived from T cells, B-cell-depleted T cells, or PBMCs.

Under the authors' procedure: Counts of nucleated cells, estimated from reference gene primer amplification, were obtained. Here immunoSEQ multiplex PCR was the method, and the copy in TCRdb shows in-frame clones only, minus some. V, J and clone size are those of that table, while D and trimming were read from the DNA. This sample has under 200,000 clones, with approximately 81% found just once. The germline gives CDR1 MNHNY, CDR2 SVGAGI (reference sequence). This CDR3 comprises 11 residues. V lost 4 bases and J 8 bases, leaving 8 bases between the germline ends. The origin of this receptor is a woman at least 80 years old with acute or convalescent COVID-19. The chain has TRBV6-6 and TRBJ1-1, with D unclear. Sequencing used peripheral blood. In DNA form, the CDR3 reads TGTGCCAGCAGTTTACAGATGGAAGCTTTCTTT. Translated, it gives CASSLQMEAFF.